The 23 T cell receptor beta chains below were found in one sample sequenced in a study of identical twins. Each CDR3 protein is one row after TCRdb ran MiXCR on the 5' RACE reads. The sample lists under 300,000 distinct CDR3 sequences; 11% to 15% were seen once. Input material: memory (CD45RO+) T cells sorted from blood. These receptors all stem from a woman younger than 35 in good health.

V is TRBV25-1 and J is TRBJ2-3; tentative D call: TRBD1 (6 bases). Germline CDR1 is MGHDK and CDR2 is SYGVNS. V gave up 5 bases and J gave up 0 bases, with 15 bases separating them. The CDR3 is made up of 16 amino acids. The CDR3 DNA follows: TGTGCCAGCAGTCCTTGGGGGCGGGTCAGCACAGATACGCAGTATTTT. Protein: CASSPWGRVSTDTQYF. Full variable domain (rest looked up from reference TRBV25-1 and TRBJ2-3): EADIYQTPRYLVIGTGKKITLECSQTMGHDKMYWYQQDPGMELHLIHYSYGVNSTEKGDLSSESTVSRIRTEHFPLTLESARPSHTSQYLCASSPWGRVSTDTQYFGPGTRLTVL.

In this sample, this clonotype turned up many times. The chain carries TRBV7-9 and TRBJ2-7, with D possibly matching TRBD2 (6 bases). The ends were cut back, 6 bases at V and 0 bases at J, with 18 bases in the middle. CDR3 length: 16 residues. CDR1 is SEHNR, CDR2 FQNEAQ, per germline (reference sequence). CDR3 nucleotide sequence: TGTGCCAGCAGTCCCCGCCTTGGAGCGGGCTCCTACGAGCAGTACTTC. It translates to CASSPRLGAGSYEQYF.

J is TRBJ2-2 and V is TRBV7-3; D gene ambiguous. Trimming stripped 1 base from V and 0 bases from J, with 3 bases between. Germline-derived CDR1 and CDR2 are SGHTA and FQGTGA. The CDR3 covers 14 residues. The CDR3 here is CASSLNPNTGELFF. Here the CDR3 DNA reads TGTGCCAGCAGCTTAAACCCGAACACCGGGGAGCTGTTTTTT.

This chain links TRBV10-3 with TRBJ2-1, with 9 positions matching TRBD2. This CDR3 region has 16 residues. Germline assignment: CDR1 ENHRY and CDR2 SYGVKD. With 4 bases clipped from V and 8 bases from J, the junction kept 12 bases outside the gene matches. CDR3 in amino acids: CAISGLAGGPKHEQFF. CDR3 nucleotide sequence: TGTGCCATCAGTGGTCTCGCGGGAGGGCCGAAACATGAGCAGTTCTTC.

This rearrangement joins TRBV5-1 to TRBJ2-5; 9 bases align to TRBD2. CDR1 and CDR2 (germline): SGHRS, YFSETQ. The CDR3 covers 14 residues. Trimming took 5 bases from V and 2 from J; bases not matched to a gene: 4. The chain's CDR3 is CASRRTSAQETQYF. The CDR3 region has the DNA TGCGCCAGCAGAAGGACTAGCGCGCAAGAGACCCAGTACTTC.

The chain employs TRBV10-1 and TRBJ2-1; tentatively, D is TRBD2 (6 bases). There are 15 residues in the CDR3. The V gene lost 0 bases and the J gene lost 0 bases, with 6 bases spanning the gap. Germline-derived CDR1 and CDR2 are WNHNN and SYGVQD (reference sequence). The CDR3: CASSESGGSYNEQFF. The CDR3 bases are TGCGCCAGCAGTGAGTCGGGAGGCTCCTACAATGAGCAGTTCTTC.

This clonotype was recorded many times. The V and J genes are TRBV12-3 or TRBV12-4 and TRBJ1-5, with D perhaps TRBD1 (6 bases). Trimming removed 2 bases from V and 5 bases from J, with 7 bases in between. CDR3 length: 13 amino acids. CDR3 sequence reads: CASSLHRDQPQHF. CDR3 coding DNA: TGTGCCAGCAGTTTACACAGGGATCAGCCCCAGCATTTT.

The sample holds a few counts of this clonotype. CDR3 sequence: CASSPTGPPEQFF. Written as DNA, the CDR3 is TGTGCCAGCAGCCCAACCGGACCCCCTGAGCAGTTCTTC. This chain links TRBV12-3 or TRBV12-4 with TRBJ2-1; D is undetermined. There are 13 residues in the CDR3. Deletions cut 6 bases from V and 9 bases from J, with 15 bases between.

This clonotype has just a few counts. The V call is TRBV20-1, the J call TRBJ2-7, with 9 bases matching TRBD1. The length of the CDR3 is 11 residues. V shed 7 bases and J 6 bases; nucleotides not matched to a gene: 4. Germline V gives CDR1 DFQATT, CDR2 SNEGSKA (reference sequence). CDR3 bases: TGCAGTGTCGGGACAGGGCGCGAGCAGTACTTC. This sequence encodes CSVGTGREQYF.

The V and J genes are TRBV11-2 and TRBJ2-3; D possibly corresponds to TRBD2 (5 bases). V was cut by 1 base and J by 2 bases, with 10 bases left in between. The CDR3 runs to 15 residues. The V gene's germline CDR1 is SGHAT and CDR2 FQNNGV. This CDR3 reads CASSLVGADTDTQYF. The CDR3 nucleotides are TGTGCCAGCAGCTTAGTGGGAGCGGACACAGATACGCAGTATTTT.

At least ten counts were recorded for this clonotype. The chain recombines TRBV20-1 with TRBJ2-7; 8 bases match TRBD2. V was pared by 8 bases and J by 5 bases, with 17 bases of the junction left unmatched. The CDR3 covers 15 residues. The germline V gene has CDR1 DFQATT and CDR2 SNEGSKA (reference sequence). CDR3 loop: CSSPHLSAGGNEQYF. The CDR3 DNA is TGCAGTTCCCCCCACCTTAGCGCGGGAGGAAACGAGCAGTACTTC.

CDR3 region: CASFTDTQYF. The CDR3 nucleotides are TGCGCCAGCTTCACAGATACGCAGTATTTT. The chain uses TRBV5-1 and TRBJ2-3; the D is unclear. Germline CDR1 is SGHRS and CDR2 is YFSETQ. The CDR3 totals 10 residues. With 7 bases removed from V and 2 bases from J, the gap between germline ends came to 2 bases.

The chain couples TRBV6-2 or TRBV6-3 to TRBJ2-1, with no clear D. The CDR3 sequence is 14 residues long. Germline CDR1 reads MNHEY; CDR2 reads SVGEGT. Trimming shortened V by 2 bases and J by 8 bases, and 13 bases separated the two germline ends. CDR3 nucleotide sequence: TGTGCCAGCAGTTACCATTTCGACCGCCATGAGCAGTTCTTC. It codes for CASSYHFDRHEQFF.

This clonotype was recorded many times. The V call is TRBV18, the J call TRBJ2-2; D uncertain. Germline V gives CDR1 KGHSH, CDR2 LQKENI. V was cut by 4 bases and J by 4 bases, with 7 bases left in between. The CDR3 is 13 amino acids. The CDR3 reads CASSLASTGELFF. Here the CDR3 DNA reads TGTGCCAGCTCACTTGCAAGCACCGGGGAGCTGTTTTTT.

This clonotype was observed a few times. The rearrangement joins TRBV12-3 or TRBV12-4 to TRBJ1-1, with a possible D match to TRBD1 (5 bases). The CDR3 has 13 residues. Trimming removed 8 bases at V and 1 base at J, with 11 bases between. CDR3 in amino acids: CASCRGPNTEAFF. CDR3 bases: TGTGCCAGCTGCCGGGGCCCGAACACTGAAGCTTTCTTT.

The sample holds many counts of this clonotype. V and J are TRBV14 and TRBJ1-6; D uncertain. The CDR3 extends over 16 amino acids. V was pared by 1 base and J by 8 bases, with 15 bases between. Germline V CDR1 and CDR2: SGHDN, FVKESK. In DNA form, the CDR3 reads TGTGCCAGCAGCCAAGTCCGGGGAGGTCCGGATTCACCCCTCCACTTT. It specifies CASSQVRGGPDSPLHF.

This clonotype was detected ten times or more. The rearrangement uses TRBV5-1 and TRBJ2-5; D remains ambiguous. There are 14 residues in the CDR3. CDR1 is SGHRS, CDR2 YFSETQ, per germline. Trimming removed 2 bases at V and 2 bases at J, with 10 bases between. The CDR3 nucleotides read TGCGCCAGCAGCTTCCACGACTGGCAAGAGACCCAGTACTTC. This codes for CASSFHDWQETQYF.

A few counts support this clonotype. This chain joins TRBV9 and TRBJ2-7; weak D call: TRBD2 (7 bases). Germline V gene data show CDR1 as SGDLS and CDR2 as YYNGEE. Between the trimmed V and J ends, which lost 4 bases and 2 bases, there was a span of 16 bases. The CDR3 is 15 amino acids. This CDR3 is CASSKGGATPYEQYF. For the CDR3, the DNA is TGTGCCAGCAGCAAAGGGGGGGCCACCCCCTACGAGCAGTACTTC.

V is TRBV7-2 and J is TRBJ2-3; 10 bases are shared with TRBD1. The CDR3 is 15 amino acids. V lost 7 bases to trimming and J lost 5 bases; unmatched junction nucleotides: 9. Germline values: CDR1 SGHTA, CDR2 FQGNSA. The chain's CDR3 is CASKKMGQGLDTQYF. CDR3 nucleotide sequence: TGTGCCAGCAAGAAAATGGGACAGGGGTTAGATACGCAGTATTTT.

There are a few counts of this clonotype. The chain uses TRBV27 and TRBJ2-5; D might be TRBD2 (6 bases). The CDR3 is made up of 15 amino acids. CDR1 is MNHEY and CDR2 is SMNVEV in the germline V gene (reference sequence). V lost 1 base and J lost 2, with 11 bases in between. In DNA form, the CDR3 reads TGTGCCAGCAGTTTATATCGGGGGTCACAAGAGACCCAGTACTTC. It specifies CASSLYRGSQETQYF.

This clonotype has only a few counts. The chain has TRBV5-1 and TRBJ2-4; D gene unclear. Looked up from germline, CDR1 is SGHRS and CDR2 is YFSETQ. CDR3 size: 17 residues. V gave up 4 bases and J gave up 0 bases, with 17 bases separating them. The CDR3 sequence is CASSRDISSQAKNIQYF. The CDR3 nucleotides are TGCGCCAGCAGCCGAGATATATCGTCGCAAGCCAAAAACATTCAGTACTTC.

This clonotype was recorded a few times. V is TRBV29-1 and J is TRBJ1-1; 12 positions match TRBD1. CDR1 is SQVTM and CDR2 is ANQGSEA in the germline V gene. With 4 bases clipped from V and 8 bases from J, the junction kept 5 bases outside the gene matches. This CDR3 is 13 amino acids long. This CDR3 is CSVGGQGALEAFF. DNA of the CDR3: TGCAGCGTTGGGGGACAGGGGGCTTTGGAAGCTTTCTTT.

This CDR3 reads CASSRTTSGGRGTGELFF. The CDR3 DNA sequence: TGTGCCAGCAGCCGGACGACCAGCGGCGGAAGGGGCACCGGGGAGCTGTTTTTT. The genes are TRBV11-2 and TRBJ2-2; D is possibly TRBD1 or TRBD2 (5 bases each). CDR3 size: 18 residues. Germline CDR1 and CDR2: SGHAT and FQNNGV. Trimming pared 5 bases from V and 4 bases from J, leaving 23 bases between.